This is a list of T cell receptor beta chains from one sample in a study of ipilimumab plus nivolumab after autologous stem cell transplantation. Using immunoSEQ multiplex PCR, the repertoire was profiled, and TCRdb retains in-frame clones only, with some absent. The top ten clones hold more than 15% of a sample with around 13,000 clones, around 73% of them seen once. The specimen was PBMCs, collected in a trial of ipilimumab plus nivolumab as post-transplant consolidation. These receptors originate from a male donor with diffuse large B-cell lymphoma. CDR3s include the opening cysteine and the closing phenylalanine or tryptophan. A D gene is named only where the DNA matches it firmly. Some rows mark clone size as missing; the rest say once, few, many or name a class of expanded clone.

d_gene,j_gene,abundance,v_gene,CDR3nt,CDR3aa
.,TRBJ2-1,few,TRBV21-1,TGTGCCAACCTCGAACCCGACTGGAACAATGAGCAGTTCTTC,CANLEPDWNNEQFF
TRBD1,TRBJ2-2,.,TRBV10-1,TGCGCCAGCGGACAGGGGGCTGACACCGGGGAGCTGTTTTTT,CASGQGADTGELFF
.,TRBJ2-7,few,TRBV7-9,TGTGCCAGCAGCCCCGATGCGTACGAGCAGTACTTC,CASSPDAYEQYF
TRBD1,TRBJ1-2,once,TRBV30,TGTGCCTGTGACGGGACAGGGGCTAACTATGGCTACACCTTC,CACDGTGANYGYTF
TRBD1,TRBJ2-7,once,TRBV6-1,TGTGCCAGCAGGTGGACAGGGAGCTCCTACGAGCAGTACTTC,CASRWTGSSYEQYF
.,TRBJ2-7,few,TRBV5-1,TGCGCCAGCAGCTTCCGGGACTACGAGCAGTACTTC,CASSFRDYEQYF
.,TRBJ2-1,.,TRBV2,TGTGCCAGCCGGACGGCAGGGATCGGCCTGGTTGAGCAGTTCTTC,CASRTAGIGLVEQFF
TRBD2,TRBJ2-3,few,TRBV7-6,TGTGCCAGCAGCCTGAGCGGGGATACCACAGATACGCAGTATTTT,CASSLSGDTTDTQYF
.,TRBJ1-1,medium-sized,TRBV5-6,TGTGCCAGCAGCGTACGGAGCCCGAACACTGAAGCTTTCTTT,CASSVRSPNTEAFF
TRBD1,TRBJ1-2,.,TRBV14,TGTGCCAGCAGCCTGGACAGGAACTATGGCTACACCTTC,CASSLDRNYGYTF
.,TRBJ1-2,.,TRBV5-6,TGTGCCAGCAGCTCGGGGGGGCTGGGTGGCTACACCTTC,CASSSGGLGGYTF
.,TRBJ2-7,.,TRBV6-1,TGTGCCAGCAGTGGTGGGACACAACTTTACGAGCAGTACTTC,CASSGGTQLYEQYF
.,TRBJ1-1,.,TRBV4-3,TGCGCCAGCAGCTATCGGACAGCAAACACTGAAGCTTTCTTT,CASSYRTANTEAFF
.,TRBJ1-6,.,TRBV1,TGCACCAGCAGCCAAGATAGCGGCCCGTGGCGGTCACCCCTCCACTTT,CTSSQDSGPWRSPLHF
TRBD2,TRBJ2-7,.,TRBV5-4,TGTGCCAGCAGTGGCCCCTCCGCGGGAGGGCCGATTTTCGAGCAGTACTTC,CASSGPSAGGPIFEQYF
.,TRBJ1-5,few,TRBV10-3,TGTGCCATCAGTGAGTCGAAACAGGGCGTAGGCAATCAGCCCCAGCATTTT,CAISESKQGVGNQPQHF
TRBD1,TRBJ1-2,.,TRBV10-3,TGTGCCACCGCCCCGGGTGACAGGGACCTAAACGCCTATGGCTACACCTTC,CATAPGDRDLNAYGYTF
.,TRBJ2-7,.,TRBV27,TGTGCCAGCAGTTTAACAGGGGGGGGGATTATCTACGAGCAGTACTTC,CASSLTGGGIIYEQYF
TRBD1,TRBJ2-7,once,TRBV5-1,TGCGCCAGCAGCTTGGCCCCCTTTCGAGGGACAGCCACCTACGAGCAGTACTTC,CASSLAPFRGTATYEQYF
.,TRBJ2-2,.,TRBV9,TGTGCCAGCAACGCAAACACCGGGGAGCTGTTTTTT,CASNANTGELFF
TRBD1,TRBJ1-2,.,TRBV11-2,TGTGCCAGCAGCTTAGCCCAGGGGGCGCGCGGCTATGGCTACACCTTC,CASSLAQGARGYGYTF
.,TRBJ1-3,.,TRBV9,TGTGCCAGCAGCGTAGACAGAGGGAACACCATATATTTT,CASSVDRGNTIYF
TRBD2,TRBJ2-5,.,TRBV5-4,TGTGCCAGCAGCTTGTTGGCTAGCGGGGGAGGGCAAGAGACCCAGTACTTC,CASSLLASGGGQETQYF
.,TRBJ1-2,.,TRBV27,TGTGCCAGCAGTTTATCGGCCCGGGGGAACCTTAACTATGGCTACACCTTC,CASSLSARGNLNYGYTF
.,TRBJ2-5,.,TRBV9,TGTGCCAGCAGCGCAGAAGAGACCCAGTACTTC,CASSAEETQYF
.,TRBJ1-2,.,TRBV19,TGTGCCAGTAGCGCCCGGACCCAACGAGGCTACACCTTC,CASSARTQRGYTF
.,TRBJ2-6,medium-sized,TRBV10-1,TGCGCCAGCAGTGAGTCGTTGGGCTCTGGGGCCAACGTCCTGACTTTC,CASSESLGSGANVLTF
.,TRBJ2-7,.,TRBV5-6,TGTGCCAGCAGCTTGCCTAGTATCCACGAGCAGTACTTC,CASSLPSIHEQYF
.,TRBJ2-5,few,TRBV6-5,TGTGCCAGCAGTTACGGGACCTTGGAGACCCAGTACTTC,CASSYGTLETQYF
.,TRBJ1-2,.,TRBV5-5,TGTGCCAGCAGCTTGGCCCGCCCCGGCTATGGCTACACCTTC,CASSLARPGYGYTF
.,TRBJ2-2,.,TRBV2,TGTGCCAGCAGGGGGGGAAACGGGGAGCTGTTTTTT,CASRGGNGELFF
.,TRBJ1-1,.,TRBV30,TGTGCCTGGAGGCAAAAAGGGGGGTCTGAAGCTTTCTTT,CAWRQKGGSEAFF
.,TRBJ1-2,.,TRBV18,TGTGCCAGCTCACCGGTCGAGGGCAATGGCTACACCTTC,CASSPVEGNGYTF
.,TRBJ1-3,.,TRBV9,TGTGCCAGCAGCCCCAACCCGGGTCCTGGAAACACCATATATTTT,CASSPNPGPGNTIYF
.,TRBJ1-1,once,TRBV21-1,TGTGCCAGCAGCAAAGACGGGGGGCGCGAGGCTGAAGCTTTCTTT,CASSKDGGREAEAFF
.,TRBJ2-1,.,TRBV2,TGTGCCAGCAGTGAGGCCGTGGGAGGTGAGCAGTTCTTC,CASSEAVGGEQFF
.,TRBJ2-1,.,TRBV6-6,TGTGCCAGCAGTTACCTAGGCTGGCCCTTCTACAATGAGCAGTTCTTC,CASSYLGWPFYNEQFF
.,TRBJ1-4,.,TRBV7-9,TGTGCCAGCAGTCAAGAGACAGACCGAAAACTGTTTTTT,CASSQETDRKLFF
.,TRBJ1-1,.,TRBV6-9,TGTGCCAGCAGTTCTAACCGGGATGCTTTCTTT,CASSSNRDAFF
.,TRBJ2-2,.,TRBV11-2,TGTGCCAGCAGCTTAGCTCAGACGAACACCGGGGAGCTGTTTTTT,CASSLAQTNTGELFF
TRBD1,TRBJ2-1,.,TRBV5-6,TGTGCCAGCAGCCCCGGGACAGGGGACTTGGGTGAGCAGTTCTTC,CASSPGTGDLGEQFF
.,TRBJ2-7,.,TRBV29-1,TGCAGCGTTGAGGTCCTCACCTACGAGCAGTACTTC,CSVEVLTYEQYF
.,TRBJ1-2,.,TRBV5-8,TGCGCCAGCAGCCAAGGAGAGACAGCAACTAACTATGGCTACACCTTC,CASSQGETATNYGYTF
TRBD2,TRBJ2-3,.,TRBV4-3,TGCGCCAGCAGCCAAGGGCGGGGGGGGTCTCGGTATTTT,CASSQGRGGSRYF
TRBD2,TRBJ2-7,.,TRBV6-1,TGTGCCAGCCACCCCGCCGGGAGGGCATCCTACGAGCAGTACTTC,CASHPAGRASYEQYF
.,TRBJ2-2,once,TRBV18,TGTGCCAGCTCACCAACGTCTCCAGCGAACACCGGGGAGCTGTTTTTT,CASSPTSPANTGELFF
.,TRBJ1-4,.,TRBV7-2,TGTGCCAGCAGCTTAGTTGGGGCTCTTGGGGAAAAACTGTTTTTT,CASSLVGALGEKLFF
TRBD1,TRBJ2-5,.,TRBV7-9,TGTGCCAGCAGTTCCGGGACAGGGGGCCAAGAGACCCAGTACTTC,CASSSGTGGQETQYF
.,TRBJ1-1,few,TRBV16,TGTGCCAGCAGCCAATCGACGGGAGTGTGGGCTTTCTTT,CASSQSTGVWAFF
TRBD1,TRBJ2-3,.,TRBV11-3,TGTACCAGCAGCTTGGACAGGGGGAACACAGATACGCAGTATTTT,CTSSLDRGNTDTQYF
.,TRBJ1-5,.,TRBV9,TGTGCCAGCAGCGTAGGTACGAGTAGCAATCAGCCCCAGCATTTT,CASSVGTSSNQPQHF
.,TRBJ1-1,.,TRBV4-2,TGTGCCAGCAGCCAAAAAGGCAGGGACACTGAAGCTTTCTTT,CASSQKGRDTEAFF
TRBD2,TRBJ2-2,.,TRBV5-1,TGCGCCAGCAGCCCCGACCCAGCGGGGGCCGGGGAGCTGTTTTTT,CASSPDPAGAGELFF
.,TRBJ2-5,.,TRBV27,TGTGCCAGCAGTTTAGTGGTAAAAGAGACCCAGTACTTC,CASSLVVKETQYF
TRBD1,TRBJ1-2,.,TRBV5-1,TGCGCCAGCAGAGATACAGGGGTCGGCTACACCTTC,CASRDTGVGYTF